This TCR beta chain was recovered during a study of blood T cell repertoires in COVID-19. Study summary: COVID-19 samples from acute and convalescent phases originated in the United States, Italy and Spain. Nucleic acid was either cDNA or gDNA, and it came from T cells, B-cell-depleted T cells, or PBMCs.

Trimming took off 2 bases at V and 6 bases at J, with 13 bases between the two ends. This CDR3 region has 15 residues. The V gene's germline CDR1 is SNHLY and CDR2 FYNNEI. Study processing details: Reference gene primer amplification gave estimated nucleated cell counts. The repertoire was sequenced with immunoSEQ multiplex PCR; TCRdb's copy has only in-frame clones and lacks some. V, J and clone size derive from that table, while D and trimming were established from the DNA sequence. The repertoire holds about 64,000 clones, with 84% as singletons. This receptor was identified in an older woman with acute or convalescent COVID-19. What was sequenced was peripheral blood. The V and J genes are TRBV2 and TRBJ2-2; D is possibly TRBD1 (5 bases). The CDR3 sequence is CASSELPKGAGELFF. CDR3 nucleotides: TGTGCCAGCAGTGAACTGCCAAAAGGGGCCGGGGAGCTGTTTTTT.